This is a list of T cell receptor beta chains from one sample in a study of blood T cell repertoires in COVID-19. Data came from immunoSEQ multiplex PCR; TCRdb stores just in-frame clones and leaves some out. The data contain 90,000 to 100,000 clones, roughly 84% of them singletons. The sequenced material came from peripheral blood. These receptors came from a human donor in a cohort sampled during active COVID-19. The CDR3 runs from the conserved cysteine through the conserved F or W. Fields, in order: J gene, V gene, D gene, clone size, CDR3 DNA, CDR3 protein. The D gene is left open where the match is weak. Only some rows state a clone size, as once, few, many or a class for expanded clones.

J gene: TRBJ2-2
V gene: TRBV10-3
D gene: TRBD2
clone size: .
CDR3 DNA: TGTGCCATCAGTGATTTAAAGGCTAGCGGGAGGCGAGGTGGGCTGTTTTTT
CDR3 protein: CAISDLKASGRRGGLFF

J gene: TRBJ2-5
V gene: TRBV20-1
D gene: .
clone size: .
CDR3 DNA: TGCAGTGCCACATTTGGAGAGACCCAGTACTTC
CDR3 protein: CSATFGETQYF

J gene: TRBJ2-3
V gene: TRBV10-3
D gene: .
clone size: .
CDR3 DNA: TGTGCCATCAGTCCCTTGGCGGAATCCAACACAGATACGCAGTATTTT
CDR3 protein: CAISPLAESNTDTQYF

J gene: TRBJ1-4
V gene: TRBV6-2/TRBV6-3
D gene: TRBD1
clone size: .
CDR3 DNA: TGTGCCAGCAGCTCTGAGATGGACAGGGGGTACGAAAAACTGTTTTTT
CDR3 protein: CASSSEMDRGYEKLFF

J gene: TRBJ2-1
V gene: TRBV9
D gene: TRBD1
clone size: .
CDR3 DNA: TGTGCCAGCAGCGGGTTGGGGGACAGAACCTACAATGAGCAGTTCTTC
CDR3 protein: CASSGLGDRTYNEQFF

J gene: TRBJ1-3
V gene: TRBV9
D gene: TRBD1
clone size: .
CDR3 DNA: TGTGCCAGCAGCGCAGCCGGGACAGGCGACACCATATATTTT
CDR3 protein: CASSAAGTGDTIYF

J gene: TRBJ2-2
V gene: TRBV5-4
D gene: TRBD2
clone size: .
CDR3 DNA: TGTGCCAGCAGCCGCGAGGGACTAGCCAACACCGGGGAGCTGTTTTTT
CDR3 protein: CASSREGLANTGELFF

J gene: TRBJ1-2
V gene: TRBV7-3
D gene: TRBD1
clone size: few
CDR3 DNA: TGTGCCAGCAGCCTGTCCGGGACAGGGTCTGGCTACACCTTC
CDR3 protein: CASSLSGTGSGYTF

J gene: TRBJ2-2
V gene: TRBV11-2
D gene: TRBD1
clone size: .
CDR3 DNA: TGTGCCAGCAACACGGACAGGGGCACCGGGGAGCTGTTTTTT
CDR3 protein: CASNTDRGTGELFF

J gene: TRBJ2-3
V gene: TRBV6-1
D gene: TRBD2
clone size: .
CDR3 DNA: TGTGCCAGCAGTGAACCGGGACTAGTGAGAGATACGCAGTATTTT
CDR3 protein: CASSEPGLVRDTQYF

J gene: TRBJ2-3
V gene: TRBV28
D gene: TRBD1
clone size: .
CDR3 DNA: TGTGCCAGCAGTTCTCCGACAGGGGCCCCTGCAGATATGCAGTATTTT
CDR3 protein: CASSSPTGAPADMQYF

J gene: TRBJ2-3
V gene: TRBV3-1/TRBV3-2
D gene: .
clone size: .
CDR3 DNA: TGTGCCAGCAGCCAAGCGGCAGGGGTCACAGATACGCAGTATTTT
CDR3 protein: CASSQAAGVTDTQYF

J gene: TRBJ2-1
V gene: TRBV5-4
D gene: .
clone size: .
CDR3 DNA: TGTGCCAGCAGCTTGGTCGGGAGCTCCTACAATGAGCAGTTCTTC
CDR3 protein: CASSLVGSSYNEQFF

J gene: TRBJ1-5
V gene: TRBV7-9
D gene: .
clone size: few
CDR3 DNA: TGTGCCAGCAGCTTAGCCGATCAGCCCCAGCATTTT
CDR3 protein: CASSLADQPQHF

J gene: TRBJ1-2
V gene: TRBV7-8
D gene: .
clone size: .
CDR3 DNA: TGTGCCAGCAGCTTAGTGGTTCTCCGGGCAGGGTCAACGAACTATGGCTACACCTTC
CDR3 protein: CASSLVVLRAGSTNYGYTF

J gene: TRBJ1-6
V gene: TRBV5-4
D gene: .
clone size: few
CDR3 DNA: TGTGCCAGCAGCTTGGAGAGTTTTCAGGGGTCACCCCTCCACTTT
CDR3 protein: CASSLESFQGSPLHF

J gene: TRBJ2-1
V gene: TRBV3-1/TRBV3-2
D gene: TRBD2
clone size: .
CDR3 DNA: TGTGCCAGCAGCCCGTTGACTAGCGTGCTAAACGACAATGAGCAGTTCTTC
CDR3 protein: CASSPLTSVLNDNEQFF

J gene: TRBJ2-7
V gene: TRBV5-8
D gene: .
clone size: .
CDR3 DNA: TGTGCCAGCAGCTATGGAGATGGTTCCAACGAGCAGTACTTC
CDR3 protein: CASSYGDGSNEQYF